This is a list of T cell receptor beta chains from one sample in a study of T cells in narcolepsy. The method was immunoSEQ multiplex PCR; TCRdb's version includes in-frame clones alone and lacks a portion of them. Here the sample spans about 30,000 clones, roughly four fifths being singletons. The sample taken for sequencing was CD45RA- memory CD4+ T cells from PBMCs. Receptors were obtained from a human donor with narcolepsy. CDR3s include the opening cysteine and the closing phenylalanine or tryptophan. Fields, in order: V gene, J gene, clone size, D gene, CDR3 protein, CDR3 DNA. A D gene is named only where the DNA matches it firmly. Size is omitted from some rows. Given values are once, few, many or a class for expanded clones.

TRBV11-2,TRBJ2-1,NA,TRBD2,CASSSQTSGRVGGEQFF,TGTGCCAGCAGCTCACAAACTAGCGGGAGGGTCGGGGGTGAGCAGTTCTTC
TRBV6-5,TRBJ1-4,NA,TRBD1,CASSHYRGTTNEKLFF,TGTGCCAGCAGTCACTACAGGGGTACAACTAATGAAAAACTGTTTTTT
TRBV19,TRBJ1-4,NA,TRBD1,CASSPRTGGRNEKLFF,TGTGCCAGTAGTCCCCGGACAGGGGGGAGGAATGAAAAACTGTTTTTT
TRBV6-6,TRBJ2-7,NA,NA,CASSRTGTHSSYEQYF,TGTGCCAGCAGCCGTACAGGGACCCATTCGTCATACGAGCAGTACTTC
TRBV20-1,TRBJ2-7,NA,TRBD2,CSGGDGEQYF,TGCAGCGGGGGGGATGGCGAGCAGTACTTC
TRBV2,TRBJ2-1,NA,NA,CASSQQGFNEQFF,TGTGCCAGCAGTCAACAGGGTTTCAATGAGCAGTTCTTC
TRBV12-5,TRBJ1-2,few,TRBD1,CASGLQGVGGYTF,TGTGCTAGTGGCCTACAGGGGGTAGGGGGCTACACCTTC
TRBV7-9,TRBJ2-3,NA,TRBD2,CASSGTSGRTDTQYF,TGTGCCAGCAGCGGGACTAGCGGACGCACAGATACGCAGTATTTT
TRBV10-3,TRBJ1-1,NA,NA,CAISEGGGFGTEAFF,TGTGCCATCAGTGAGGGTGGGGGCTTCGGCACTGAAGCTTTCTTT
TRBV7-8,TRBJ1-3,once,NA,CASSSQGIGNTIYF,TGTGCCAGCAGCTCACAGGGAATAGGAAACACCATATATTTT
TRBV18,TRBJ1-3,NA,NA,CASSPPVGLPSGNTIYF,TGTGCCAGCTCACCACCGGTGGGGCTGCCCTCTGGAAACACCATATATTTT
TRBV28,TRBJ1-3,few,NA,CAVLKNTIYF,TGTGCCGTCCTTAAAAACACCATATATTTT
TRBV6-1,TRBJ1-4,NA,NA,CASSEASSLRKINEKLFF,TGTGCCAGCAGTGAAGCGTCGTCCTTACGAAAGATCAATGAAAAACTGTTTTTT
TRBV21-1,TRBJ1-2,NA,NA,CASSKDRQGENGYTF,TGTGCCAGCAGCAAAGACCGACAGGGGGAGAATGGCTACACCTTC
TRBV5-1,TRBJ1-4,NA,TRBD1,CASSPGGAGTNEKLFF,TGCGCCAGCAGCCCAGGGGGCGCGGGAACTAATGAAAAACTGTTTTTT
TRBV5-8,TRBJ1-5,once,NA,CASSLELWVAEGNQPQHF,TGTGCCAGCAGCTTGGAGCTTTGGGTGGCGGAGGGCAATCAGCCCCAGCATTTT
TRBV5-1,TRBJ2-5,once,TRBD1,CASSPGTVQETQYF,TGCGCCAGCAGCCCCGGGACAGTCCAAGAGACCCAGTACTTC